A selection of T cell receptor beta chains follows, all from one sample in a study of naive and memory T cell subsets. One entry per CDR3 protein, called by TCRdb with MiXCR from the UMI-ligation and nested PCR reads. The repertoire holds over 75,000 distinct CDR3 sequences, with 13% as singletons. The sequenced material came from central memory CD4+ T cells from blood. The receptors come from a human donor in good health. CDR3s include the opening cysteine and the closing phenylalanine or tryptophan. A D gene is named only where the DNA matches it firmly. Some rows have no size entry. The others give once, few or many, or a class for an expanded clone.

>TRBV5-4|TRBJ2-3|16|-|-
CASSSSDSYSTDTQYF
TGTGCCAGCAGCTCATCGGACAGTTATAGCACAGATACGCAGTATTTT
>TRBV10-3|TRBJ2-7|14|TRBD1|-
CAISSGTGAYEQYF
TGTGCCATCAGCTCCGGGACAGGGGCCTACGAGCAGTACTTC
>TRBV19|TRBJ2-4|13|-|-
CASSDSRKNIQYF
TGTGCCAGTAGCGACAGTAGGAAAAACATTCAGTACTTC
>TRBV20-1|TRBJ2-7|15|TRBD1|-
CSARDVGQGTDEQYF
TGCAGTGCTAGAGATGTTGGACAGGGAACAGACGAGCAGTACTTC
>TRBV5-4|TRBJ2-7|13|-|-
CASSLDIIGEQYF
TGTGCCAGCAGCTTGGACATAATTGGCGAGCAGTACTTC
>TRBV7-2|TRBJ1-1|14|TRBD1|few
CASSRTGVNTEAFF
TGTGCCAGCAGCCGGACAGGAGTGAACACTGAAGCTTTCTTT
>TRBV20-1|TRBJ2-7|13|-|-
CSAGDTSTYEQYF
TGCAGTGCTGGGGACACGTCGACCTACGAGCAGTACTTC
>TRBV28|TRBJ2-3|16|-|-
CASRTGGAESTDTQYF
TGTGCCAGCAGGACAGGAGGGGCGGAGAGCACAGATACGCAGTATTTT
>TRBV5-1|TRBJ1-4|16|TRBD1|-
CASSLTGTGAPEKLFF
TGCGCCAGCAGCTTGACCGGGACAGGGGCACCTGAAAAACTGTTTTTT
>TRBV5-4|TRBJ2-2|12|-|-
CASRPYTGELFF
TGTGCCAGCAGACCTTACACCGGGGAGCTGTTTTTT
>TRBV7-2|TRBJ2-5|17|TRBD2|-
CASSFRPGLAAQETQYF
TGTGCCAGCAGCTTCAGACCGGGACTAGCGGCACAAGAGACCCAGTACTTC
>TRBV7-3|TRBJ2-3|13|-|many
CASSPGAPDTQYF
TGTGCCAGCAGCCCAGGAGCCCCAGATACGCAGTATTTT
>TRBV3-1|TRBJ2-7|16|TRBD2|few
CASSQQLTSGPYEQYF
TGTGCCAGCAGCCAACAACTGACTAGCGGCCCCTACGAGCAGTACTTC
>TRBV5-1|TRBJ2-5|13|-|-
CASSSGPQETQYF
TGCGCCAGCAGCTCCGGGCCCCAAGAGACCCAGTACTTC
>TRBV14|TRBJ1-1|13|-|many
CASSQDLRLNAFF
TGTGCCAGCAGCCAAGATCTTAGGTTGAACGCTTTCTTT
>TRBV19|TRBJ2-7|18|TRBD2|few
CASSIGLAGGPRPYEQYF
TGTGCCAGTAGTATCGGTCTAGCGGGAGGGCCCCGACCTTACGAGCAGTACTTC
>TRBV12-3/TRBV12-4|TRBJ2-7|18|TRBD1|-
CASSPGGTLVVVNYEQYF
TGTGCCAGCAGCCCAGGGGGAACCCTTGTGGTGGTGAACTACGAGCAGTACTTC
>TRBV10-3|TRBJ1-5|15|-|many
CATAGDPGSNQPQHF
TGTGCCACCGCGGGGGACCCAGGTAGCAATCAGCCCCAGCATTTT
>TRBV28|TRBJ1-3|18|TRBD1|-
CASSKAISTGNIGNTIYF
TGTGCCAGTAGTAAAGCCATATCGACAGGGAATATTGGAAACACCATATATTTT
>TRBV5-1|TRBJ1-1|14|TRBD1|-
CASRARGLNTEAFF
TGCGCCAGCCGCGCCAGGGGGTTGAACACTGAAGCTTTCTTT
>TRBV4-1|TRBJ2-1|18|TRBD2|few
CASSQASRGVAGGDEQFF
TGCGCCAGCAGCCAAGCCAGCAGGGGAGTAGCGGGAGGCGATGAGCAGTTCTTC
>TRBV7-8|TRBJ2-1|15|TRBD2|medium-sized
CASSLVAGGYNEQFF
TGTGCCAGCAGCTTAGTGGCGGGAGGGTACAATGAGCAGTTCTTC
>TRBV5-1|TRBJ1-6|13|-|-
CASSLEVSSPLHF
TGCGCCAGCAGCTTGGAGGTGAGCTCACCCCTCCACTTT
>TRBV9|TRBJ1-3|16|TRBD1|-
CASSPREGASGNTIYF
TGTGCCAGCAGCCCCAGGGAGGGGGCCTCTGGAAACACCATATATTTT
>TRBV12-5|TRBJ2-6|20|-|-
CASGLVLSVLVGSGANVLTF
TGTGCTAGTGGTTTGGTCCTTTCGGTTCTAGTCGGCTCTGGGGCCAACGTCCTGACTTTC
>TRBV7-9|TRBJ2-5|13|-|-
CASSRDAGETQYF
TGTGCCAGCAGTCGAGATGCGGGCGAGACCCAGTACTTC
>TRBV7-6|TRBJ2-5|14|-|-
CASSLASGLETQYF
TGTGCCAGCAGCTTAGCGAGTGGGTTAGAGACCCAGTACTTC
>TRBV5-5|TRBJ2-4|15|TRBD2|-
CASSGGGTSGVIQYF
TGTGCCAGCAGCGGAGGCGGGACTAGCGGCGTCATTCAGTACTTC
>TRBV28|TRBJ1-4|14|TRBD1|few
CASSTGGSNEKLFF
TGTGCCAGCAGCACAGGGGGAAGTAATGAAAAACTGTTTTTT
>TRBV13|TRBJ2-1|13|TRBD1|many
CASSQTGGLEQFF
TGTGCCAGCAGCCAGACAGGGGGCCTTGAGCAGTTCTTC
>TRBV4-1|TRBJ1-5|13|-|many
CASSQDPQRPQHF
TGCGCCAGCAGCCAAGACCCCCAAAGGCCCCAGCATTTT
>TRBV2|TRBJ1-5|14|-|-
CASSEGQGDQPQHF
TGTGCCAGCAGTGAAGGGCAGGGAGATCAGCCCCAGCATTTT
>TRBV5-6|TRBJ1-5|13|TRBD1|-
CASSQDRSQPQHF
TGTGCCAGCAGCCAGGACAGGAGCCAGCCCCAGCATTTT
>TRBV27|TRBJ2-5|13|TRBD1|-
CASARDRRETQYF
TGTGCCAGCGCGAGGGACAGGAGGGAGACCCAGTACTTC
>TRBV20-1|TRBJ2-7|14|TRBD2|-
CSANPSGRADEQYF
TGCAGTGCCAACCCTAGCGGGAGGGCGGACGAGCAGTACTTC